This TCR beta chain originates from a study of type 1 and type 2 diabetes patients. Across the whole study: Samples came from type 1 diabetic, type 2 diabetic or nondiabetic people, recruited in China. Findings and limits, study-wide: Groups were not age- or gender-matched, which may bias interpretation. With limited T2D and control samples, some T1D-only expanded clones may not be T1D-specific.

Peripheral blood, around 9.5 milliliters per participant, was collected. This clonotype has only a few counts. Its antigen remains unidentified. The CDR3 contains 18 residues. Trimming stripped 4 bases from V and 2 bases from J, with 20 bases between. PCR was run on genomic DNA. A primer set of 30 forward and 13 reverse primers amplified the CDR3. TCRdb processed the multiplex PCR reads anew with MiXCR; each CDR3 protein has one entry. This sample has 250,000 or so distinct CDR3 sequences, with 47% found just once. The specimen sequenced was peripheral blood mononuclear cells (PBMCs). This TCR was recovered from a man aged 18 to 29 with type 2 diabetes. V usage is TRBV12-3 or TRBV12-4 and J usage is TRBJ2-2; D is possibly TRBD1 or TRBD2 (7 bases each). The CDR3 loop is CASSSTGEGGGNTGELFF. In nucleotides, the CDR3 is TGTGCCAGCAGTTCGACGGGTGAGGGAGGGGGCAACACCGGGGAGCTGTTTTTT.